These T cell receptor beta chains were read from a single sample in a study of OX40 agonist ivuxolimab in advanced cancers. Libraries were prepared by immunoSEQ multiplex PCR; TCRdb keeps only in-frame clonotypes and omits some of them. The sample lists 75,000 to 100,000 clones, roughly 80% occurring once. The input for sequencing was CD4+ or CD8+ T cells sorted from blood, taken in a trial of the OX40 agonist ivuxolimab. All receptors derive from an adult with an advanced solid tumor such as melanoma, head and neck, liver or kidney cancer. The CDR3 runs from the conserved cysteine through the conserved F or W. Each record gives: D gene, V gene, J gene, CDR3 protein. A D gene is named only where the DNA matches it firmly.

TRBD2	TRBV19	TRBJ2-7	CASSVGLEFYEQYF
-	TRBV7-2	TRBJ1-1	CASSLDGQGNTEAFF
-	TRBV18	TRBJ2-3	CASSPNGDTQYF
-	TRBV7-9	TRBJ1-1	CASSSSGGNEAFF
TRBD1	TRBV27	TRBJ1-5	CASSRDRGVSNQPQHF
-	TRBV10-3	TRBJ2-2	CAISEASGGELFF
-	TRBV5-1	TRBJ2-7	CASSLLDSASSYEQYF
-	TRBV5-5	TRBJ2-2	CASSLRGGELFF
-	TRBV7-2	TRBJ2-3	CASSYSSVGTQYF
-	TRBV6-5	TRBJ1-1	CASSWARQTAEAFF
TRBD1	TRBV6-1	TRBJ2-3	CASSEGTGGLDTQYF
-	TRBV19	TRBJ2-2	CASSIGHLLTGELFF
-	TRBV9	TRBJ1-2	CASSSNPGWGYGYTF
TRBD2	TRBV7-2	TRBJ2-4	CASSQAQVLAGPGNIQYF
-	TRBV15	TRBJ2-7	CATSRVVRPGGQEQYF
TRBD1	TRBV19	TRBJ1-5	CASSGGRAPPNQPQHF
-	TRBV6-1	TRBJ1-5	CASSESYNQPQHF
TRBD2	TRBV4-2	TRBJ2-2	CASSRGLAGPTGELFF
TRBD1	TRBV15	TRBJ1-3	CATSRGQGAGNTIYF
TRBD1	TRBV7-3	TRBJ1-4	CASSVTGGTNEKLFF
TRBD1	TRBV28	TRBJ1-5	CASSPETGTNQPQHF
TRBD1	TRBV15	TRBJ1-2	CATSRDYELRDRESGYTF
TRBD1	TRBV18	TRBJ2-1	CASSPETGGPYNEQFF
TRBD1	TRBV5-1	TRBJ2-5	CASSRGQGAVQETQYF
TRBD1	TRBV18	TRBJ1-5	CASSPGQNQPQHF
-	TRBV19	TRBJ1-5	CASSIDRNNQPQHF
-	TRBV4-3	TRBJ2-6	CASSPYSVSGANVLTF